This TCR beta chain stems from a study of sequential checkpoint blockade in melanoma. The sample's treatment: randomized to nivolumab then ipilimumab (arm A) or the reverse (arm B). Profiled with immunoSEQ multiplex PCR; TCRdb holds only in-frame clones, not every one. The sample has fewer than 13,000 clones; around 78% are singletons. Germline V gene data show CDR1 as MNHEY and CDR2 as SMNVEV (reference sequence). The CDR3 runs to 13 residues. Trimming at V came to 6 bases and at J to 4 bases, leaving 2 bases not matched to a gene. Sequencing was performed on CD8+ T cells sorted from blood (inferred from file names), taken from a patient given nivolumab and ipilimumab in sequence. The chain has TRBV27 and TRBJ2-7; 11 bases are shared with TRBD2. The sequence derives from a human donor with melanoma. The CDR3 reads CASSTSGGYEQYF. CDR3 nucleotides: TGTGCCAGCAGCACTAGCGGGGGATACGAGCAGTACTTC.